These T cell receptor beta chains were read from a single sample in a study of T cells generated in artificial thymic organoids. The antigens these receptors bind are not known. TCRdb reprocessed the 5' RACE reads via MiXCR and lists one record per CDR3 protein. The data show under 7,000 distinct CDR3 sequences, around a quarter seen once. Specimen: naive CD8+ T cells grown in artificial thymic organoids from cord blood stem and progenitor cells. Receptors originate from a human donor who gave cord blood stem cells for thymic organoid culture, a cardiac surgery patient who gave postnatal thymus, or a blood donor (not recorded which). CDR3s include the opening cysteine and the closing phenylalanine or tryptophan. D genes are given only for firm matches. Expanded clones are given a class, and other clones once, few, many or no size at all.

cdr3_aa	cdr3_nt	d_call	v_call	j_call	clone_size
CASSLITGKFSGANVLTF	TGTGCCAGCTCACTAATTACCGGGAAATTCTCTGGGGCCAACGTCCTGACTTTC	-	TRBV18	TRBJ2-6	medium-sized
CASSLRGCFAYEQYF	TGTGCCAGTAGTTTAAGGGGTTGCTTCGCCTACGAGCAGTACTTC	-	TRBV28	TRBJ2-7	-
CASSYSGRDTEAFF	TGTGCCAGCAGTTACTCAGGGAGGGACACTGAAGCTTTCTTT	-	TRBV6-5	TRBJ1-1	-
CAGGLAGLGETQYF	TGTGCCGGAGGACTAGCGGGGTTGGGGGAGACCCAGTACTTC	TRBD2	TRBV2	TRBJ2-5	medium-sized
CASTQGLAGRHEQYF	TGTGCCAGCACCCAGGGACTAGCGGGACGCCACGAGCAGTACTTC	TRBD2	TRBV28	TRBJ2-7	medium-sized
CVSSLLGPLRNEKLFF	TGTGTCAGCAGTTTATTGGGACCTCTCCGGAATGAAAAACTGTTTTTT	-	TRBV27	TRBJ1-4	-
CATSGPGQGRTDTQYF	TGTGCCACCAGTGGCCCGGGACAGGGGCGGACAGATACGCAGTATTTT	TRBD1	TRBV24-1	TRBJ2-3	medium-sized
CASSRILNEQFF	TGTGCCAGCTCCCGGATACTCAATGAGCAGTTCTTC	-	TRBV18	TRBJ2-1	medium-sized
CASSSGLFTDTQYF	TGTGCCAGCAGCTCGGGACTTTTCACAGATACGCAGTATTTT	-	TRBV7-4	TRBJ2-3	many
CASGFDGVINYGYTF	TGTGCCAGCGGATTCGACGGGGTTATTAACTATGGCTACACCTTC	-	TRBV6-2/TRBV6-3	TRBJ1-2	medium-sized
CASSQGLGCGRETQYF	TGCGCCAGCAGCCAAGGTCTTGGCTGCGGGAGAGAGACCCAGTACTTC	TRBD2	TRBV4-3	TRBJ2-5	medium-sized
CSARGKGRGRIGEQFF	TGCAGTGCTAGAGGTAAGGGCAGGGGTAGGATCGGTGAGCAGTTCTTC	-	TRBV20-1	TRBJ2-1	-
CASSLSQGGYGYTF	TGCGCCAGCAGCTTGAGCCAGGGAGGCTATGGCTACACCTTC	-	TRBV5-1	TRBJ1-2	few
CASSFGGNTEAFF	TGTGCCAGCAGCTTCGGGGGAAACACTGAAGCTTTCTTT	-	TRBV7-2	TRBJ1-1	few